The 26 T cell receptor beta chains below were found in one sample sequenced in a study of human T cells and chemical hapten exposure. In TCRdb, the 5' RACE reads were re-called with MiXCR into one record per CDR3 protein. The repertoire includes 95,000 to 120,000 distinct CDR3 sequences, around a fifth of them detected once, and 2.5% to 3% sits in the top ten. From whole blood left unfractionated, total RNA was extracted. The receptors were gathered from a human donor in good health.

V is TRBV29-1 and J is TRBJ1-1, with 7 bases aligning to TRBD1. With V trimmed by 4 bases and J by 2 bases, 4 bases remained unmatched. The CDR3 length is 13 residues. The germline V gene encodes CDR1 SQVTM and CDR2 ANQGSEA. CDR3 loop: CSVAGQRNTEAFF. The CDR3 DNA reads as TGCAGCGTTGCGGGACAGCGTAACACTGAAGCTTTCTTT.

The chain is built from TRBV25-1 and TRBJ1-4; D may be TRBD1 (6 bases). Germline lookup yields CDR1 MGHDK and CDR2 SYGVNS. The CDR3 is 17 amino acids. Trimming shortened V by 1 base and J by 0 bases, and 12 bases separated the two germline ends. Here the CDR3 DNA reads TGTGCCAGCAGTGAATCCGAGGGGGTAGCAACTAATGAAAAACTGTTTTTT. Its protein product is CASSESEGVATNEKLFF.

This clonotype was found a few times. V and J are TRBV3-1 and TRBJ1-5; 10 bases agree with TRBD1. The CDR3 contains 17 residues. J lost 0 bases, V lost 1 base, and 3 bases had no gene match. The V gene's germline CDR1 is LGHDT and CDR2 YNNKEL (reference sequence). CDR3 nucleotide sequence: TGTGCCAGCAGCCAAGGGACAGGGGGTTATAGCAATCAGCCCCAGCATTTT. Translation gives CASSQGTGGYSNQPQHF.

V usage is TRBV28 and J usage is TRBJ1-1, with no clear D. This CDR3 is built from 10 residues. V lost 7 bases to trimming and J lost 1 base, with 1 base between them. CDR1 is MDHEN and CDR2 is SYDVKM in the germline V gene. The CDR3 nucleotides read TGTGCCAGCAAGAACACTGAAGCTTTCTTT. Translated, it gives CASKNTEAFF.

V usage is TRBV5-8 and J usage is TRBJ2-1; 15 nucleotides align to TRBD2. Germline V gene sequence: CDR1 SGHTS, CDR2 YDEGEE. The CDR3 spans 16 residues. The ends lost 5 bases at V and 6 bases at J; junction bases unmatched: 6. CDR3 coding DNA: TGTGCCAGCAGTAGATGGACTAGCGGGAGGGGCAATGAGCAGTTCTTC. Translated: CASSRWTSGRGNEQFF.

The table lists this clonotype with many counts. The chain has TRBV6-4 and TRBJ2-3; 7 positions match TRBD1. V lost 5 bases and J lost 5; bases outside the gene matches: 7. Looked up from germline, CDR1 is MRHNA and CDR2 is SNTAGT. This CDR3 comprises 14 residues. The CDR3 DNA sequence: TGTGCCAGCAGTTCTGGACAGGATCTAGATACGCAGTATTTT. Amino acids: CASSSGQDLDTQYF.

The V gene is TRBV2, the J gene TRBJ1-1; TRBD1 agrees at 8 bases. Germline lookup yields CDR1 SNHLY and CDR2 FYNNEI. This CDR3 spans 15 amino acids. J lost 0 bases, V lost 8 bases, and 8 bases had no gene match. CDR3 sequence (DNA): TGTGCCAGCCAAGGACAGGGCGACATGAACACTGAAGCTTTCTTT. As protein: CASQGQGDMNTEAFF. The variable domain in full, with the rest retrieved from reference TRBV2 and TRBJ1-1, is EPEVTQTPSHQVTQMGQEVILRCVPISNHLYFYWYRQILGQKVEFLVSFYNNEISEKSEIFDDQFSVERPDGSNFTLKIRSTKLEDSAMYFCASQGQGDMNTEAFFGQGTRLTVV.

The rearrangement uses TRBV5-1 and TRBJ2-5; D gene unclear. The CDR3 covers 15 residues. CDR1 SGHRS and CDR2 YFSETQ come from the germline V gene. V lost 3 bases and J lost 2, with 14 bases in between. The chain's CDR3 is CASSSGTTPQETQYF. The CDR3, as DNA: TGCGCCAGCAGCTCAGGAACGACACCTCAAGAGACCCAGTACTTC.

This clonotype appeared a few times. The V call is TRBV3-1, the J call TRBJ2-7, with D perhaps matching TRBD1 or TRBD2 (5 bases each). Trimming cost V 0 bases and J 3 bases, with 12 bases left between them. The CDR3 has 15 amino acids. From germline, CDR1 is LGHDT and CDR2 YNNKEL (reference sequence). CDR3 amino acids: CASSQEIGTHYEQYF. CDR3 coding DNA: TGTGCCAGCAGCCAAGAGATTGGGACCCACTACGAGCAGTACTTC.

In its sample, this clonotype was seen a few times. The CDR3 DNA is TGTGCCAGCAGTTCCCCTAGCGGGAGGAGCTACGAGCAGTACTTC. Protein: CASSSPSGRSYEQYF. The rearrangement uses TRBV12-3 or TRBV12-4 and TRBJ2-7; 11 bases fit TRBD2. The CDR3 consists of 15 residues. With 4 bases clipped from V and 3 bases from J, the junction kept 5 bases outside the gene matches.

The rearrangement links TRBV5-1 to TRBJ1-3; D may be TRBD1 (5 bases). The CDR3 contains 14 residues. V gave up 7 bases and J gave up 4 bases, with 15 bases separating them. Germline V gene data show CDR1 as SGHRS and CDR2 as YFSETQ. The CDR3 is CASGAAPSGNTIYF. CDR3 sequence (DNA): TGCGCCAGCGGGGCCGCACCGTCGGGAAACACCATATATTTT.

The chain is built from TRBV15 and TRBJ2-3; weak D call: TRBD2 (6 bases). The CDR3 contains 13 residues. From germline, CDR1 is LNHNV and CDR2 YYDKDF (reference sequence). The V end was cut by 8 bases, the J end by 4 bases, with 13 bases between. The CDR3 loop is CATGGKRADTQYF. CDR3 sequence (DNA): TGTGCCACCGGAGGGAAGAGGGCAGATACGCAGTATTTT.

The chain has TRBV28 and TRBJ1-5; weak D call: TRBD1 (5 bases). Trimming shortened V by 6 bases and J by 0 bases, and 9 bases separated the two germline ends. Germline CDR1 is MDHEN and CDR2 is SYDVKM. The CDR3 consists of 14 residues. The DNA of the CDR3 is TGTGCCAGCAGAGGGGACTCTAGCAATCAGCCCCAGCATTTT. Translation gives CASRGDSSNQPQHF. Combining the CDR3 with reference TRBV28 and TRBJ1-5 gives the whole variable domain DVKVTQSSRYLVKRTGEKVFLECVQDMDHENMFWYRQDPGLGLRLIYFSYDVKMKEKGDIPEGYSVSREKKERFSLILESASTNQTSMYLCASRGDSSNQPQHFGDGTRLSIL.

The chain recombines TRBV24-1 with TRBJ1-2, with 7 nucleotides matching TRBD1. CDR1 and CDR2 (germline): KGHDR, SFDVKD. J was trimmed by 4 bases and V by 4 bases; bases with no gene match: 2. The CDR3 totals 13 residues. The CDR3 DNA reads TGTGCCACCAGTGACGGGACAGTCTATGGCTACACCTTC. Translating it yields CATSDGTVYGYTF.

The sample holds a few counts of this clonotype. This chain joins TRBV3-1 and TRBJ2-1; D is uncertain. The V gene lost 0 bases and the J gene lost 14 bases, with 14 bases spanning the gap. Germline CDR1 reads LGHDT; CDR2 reads YNNKEL (reference sequence). The CDR3 covers 13 residues. CDR3 protein: CASSQDLDGYKFF. In DNA form, the CDR3 reads TGTGCCAGCAGCCAAGATCTTGATGGGTATAAGTTCTTC.

This clonotype turned up a few times. This rearrangement joins TRBV12-3 or TRBV12-4 to TRBJ1-4; possibly TRBD1 for D (6 bases). Trimming cost V 8 bases and J 7 bases, with 11 bases left between them. The CDR3 is 12 residues long. Here the CDR3 reads CASQDSGEKLFF. CDR3 coding DNA: TGTGCCAGCCAGGACAGTGGTGAAAAACTGTTTTTT.

The V call is TRBV24-1, the J call TRBJ2-1, with D maybe TRBD2 (6 bases). Germline V gene lookup returns CDR1 KGHDR and CDR2 SFDVKD. V lost 5 bases and J lost 3, with 13 bases in between. The CDR3 length is 15 residues. DNA of the CDR3: TGTGCCACCAGTGGAGACCCAGCGGGCTACAATGAGCAGTTCTTC. It translates to CATSGDPAGYNEQFF.

In this sample, this clonotype turned up a few times. This chain connects TRBV3-1 to TRBJ2-3; maybe TRBD2 (7 bases). Trimming removed 0 bases from V and 6 bases from J, with 22 bases in between. Germline lookup yields CDR1 LGHDT and CDR2 YNNKEL (reference sequence). This CDR3 is built from 18 residues. The CDR3 protein is CASSQDLFGGGGGDTQYF. In DNA, the CDR3 is TGTGCCAGCAGCCAAGATCTATTTGGCGGGGGAGGGGGGGATACGCAGTATTTT.

Only a few counts were recorded for this clonotype. The rearrangement joins TRBV16 to TRBJ1-1; tentatively, D is TRBD1 (6 bases). CDR1 KGHSY and CDR2 FQNENV come from the germline V gene. V was trimmed by 1 base and J by 10 bases, leaving 10 bases between them. The CDR3 length is 12 residues. The CDR3 region is CASSQLQGRAFF. In DNA form, the CDR3 reads TGTGCCAGCAGCCAATTACAGGGCCGAGCTTTCTTT.

The chain carries TRBV5-4 and TRBJ2-6; 9 positions match TRBD2. The CDR3 length is 17 residues. After removal of 9 bases from V and 0 bases from J, the junction contained 10 bases not matched to a gene. Germline CDR1 is SGHNT and CDR2 is YYREEE (reference sequence). The CDR3 nucleotides read TGTGCCAACAGACCCCGAGCGGGGGGCTCTGGGGCCAACGTCCTGACTTTC. It encodes CANRPRAGGSGANVLTF.

The chain uses TRBV28 and TRBJ2-3, with D perhaps matching TRBD1 (6 bases). Germline CDR1 and CDR2: MDHEN and SYDVKM. V was cut by 10 bases and J by 6 bases, with 11 bases left in between. The CDR3 is made up of 11 amino acids. As DNA, the CDR3 is TGTGCCATCAGGGGTTTGGATACGCAGTATTTT. Protein sequence: CAIRGLDTQYF.

This clonotype has only a few counts. The J gene is TRBJ2-2, the V gene TRBV12-5, with D tentatively TRBD1 or TRBD2 (5 bases each). Trimming stripped 0 bases from V and 3 bases from J, with 11 bases between. Germline CDR1 is LGHNT and CDR2 is FRNRAP. This CDR3 contains 16 residues. DNA for the CDR3: TGTGCTAGTGGTTTGGTAGTCGGGGCGGACACCGGGGAGCTGTTTTTT. The encoded protein is CASGLVVGADTGELFF.

This clonotype was seen a few times. The rearrangement uses TRBV6-5 and TRBJ1-6, with 8 bases lining up with TRBD1. The CDR3 sequence is 14 residues long. Germline V CDR1 and CDR2: MNHEY, SVGAGI. V shed 3 bases and J 8 bases; nucleotides not matched to a gene: 3. CDR3 amino acids: CASSYQGAYSPLHF. The CDR3 bases are TGTGCCAGCAGTTATCAGGGGGCGTATTCACCCCTCCACTTT.

This clonotype appeared a few times. The chain uses TRBV24-1 and TRBJ2-5; either TRBD1 or TRBD2 may fit D (6 bases each). Trimming left V 5 bases short and J 5 bases short, with 20 bases between. The CDR3 sequence is 16 residues long. Per germline, CDR1 KGHDR and CDR2 SFDVKD. The CDR3 nucleotides are TGTGCCACCAGTGGGACGGGGGACACGCGGCGCGAGACCCAGTACTTC. The encoded protein is CATSGTGDTRRETQYF.

This clonotype was seen a few times. The J gene is TRBJ1-5, the V gene TRBV5-5; a possible D gene is TRBD1 (5 bases). Germline-derived CDR1 and CDR2 are SGHKS and YYEKEE (reference sequence). The V end lost 4 bases, the J end lost 1 base, and 9 bases lay between the germline ends. CDR3 length: 14 amino acids. DNA for the CDR3: TGTGCCAGCAGCCCGGACACAAGCAATCAGCCCCAGCATTTT. This codes for CASSPDTSNQPQHF.

V and J are TRBV28 and TRBJ2-2, with 7 positions matching TRBD1. The CDR3 runs 15 residues. The V gene end was trimmed by 4 bases and the J gene end by 3 bases; junction bases not matched to a gene: 5. CDR1 MDHEN and CDR2 SYDVKM come from the germline V gene. The chain's CDR3 is CASSSGGHHTGELFF. CDR3 in DNA: TGTGCCAGCAGTTCAGGGGGACATCACACCGGGGAGCTGTTTTTT.